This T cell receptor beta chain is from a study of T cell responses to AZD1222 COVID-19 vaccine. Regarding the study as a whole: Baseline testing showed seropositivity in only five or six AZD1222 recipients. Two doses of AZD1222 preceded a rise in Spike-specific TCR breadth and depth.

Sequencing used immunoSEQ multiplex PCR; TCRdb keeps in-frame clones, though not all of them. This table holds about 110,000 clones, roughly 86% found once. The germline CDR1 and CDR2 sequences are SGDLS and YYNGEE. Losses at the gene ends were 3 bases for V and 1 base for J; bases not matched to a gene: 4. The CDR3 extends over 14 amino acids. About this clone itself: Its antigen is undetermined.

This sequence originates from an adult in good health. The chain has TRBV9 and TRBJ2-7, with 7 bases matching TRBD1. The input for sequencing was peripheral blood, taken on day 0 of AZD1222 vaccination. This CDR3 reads CASSARQGSYEQYF. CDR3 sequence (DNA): TGTGCCAGCAGCGCTCGACAGGGATCCTACGAGCAGTACTTC.